This T cell receptor (beta chain) was retrieved from a study of cytomegalovirus exposure and HLA in healthy donors. This CDR3 region has 13 residues. Per germline, CDR1 SGHTA and CDR2 FQGTGA. Trimming shortened V by 1 base and J by 3 bases, and 6 bases separated the two germline ends. This clone was seen more than once but under ten times. 60 Vbeta and 13 Jbeta primers were used in PCR. Generated by immunoSEQ multiplex PCR, the TCRdb table keeps only in-frame clones and is missing some. The sample shows roughly 120,000 clones, 75% of them seen only once. The chain employs TRBV7-3 and TRBJ1-1, with D maybe TRBD1 (6 bases). The source is a woman aged 18-29 years in good health and CMV-seronegative. The sample comprised PBMCs. In DNA, the CDR3 is TGTGCCAGCAGCTTAAACAGGGACACTGAAGCTTTCTTT. Its translation is CASSLNRDTEAFF.